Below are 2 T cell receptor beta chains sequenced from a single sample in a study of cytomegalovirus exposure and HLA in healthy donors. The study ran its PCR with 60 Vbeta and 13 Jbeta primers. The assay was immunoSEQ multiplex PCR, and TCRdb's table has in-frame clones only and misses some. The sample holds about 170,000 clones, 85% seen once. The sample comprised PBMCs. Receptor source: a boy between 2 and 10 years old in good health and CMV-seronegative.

As DNA, the CDR3 is TGTGCCAGCAGTGATGGCAGGGGAGAGACCCAGTACTTC. Its translation: CASSDGRGETQYF. The chain has TRBV2 and TRBJ2-5; D may be TRBD1 (6 bases). V was shortened by 3 bases and J by 4 bases, with 9 bases between the two germline ends. The CDR3 has 13 amino acids. Germline V gene sequence: CDR1 SNHLY, CDR2 FYNNEI.

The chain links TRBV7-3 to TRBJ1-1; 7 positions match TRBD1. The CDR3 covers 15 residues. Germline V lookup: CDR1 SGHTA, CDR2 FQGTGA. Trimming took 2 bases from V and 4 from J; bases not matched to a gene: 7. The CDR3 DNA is TGTGCCAGCAGCTTACAGGGGGGCCTTGCCACTGAAGCTTTCTTT. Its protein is CASSLQGGLATEAFF.